The 5 T cell receptor beta chains presented below share a single source sample, sequenced in a study of blood T cells in healthy people across ages. Alongside a J-beta primer mix, a sample-barcoded 5' primer served in a second PCR lasting about 6 to 11 cycles. TCRdb reanalysed the 5' RACE reads using MiXCR and keeps one entry per CDR3 protein. This sample has some 900,000 distinct CDR3 sequences; around 48% occur once, and the top ten carry 13%. The sample was blood. These TCRs come from a man in his thirties or forties in good health.

The table lists this clonotype with a count of one. V gene TRBV27 combines with J gene TRBJ2-4, with D perhaps TRBD1 (5 bases). V lost 2 bases, J lost 13 bases, and 24 bases lay in between. Germline V gene lookup returns CDR1 MNHEY and CDR2 SMNVEV (reference sequence). The CDR3 is 16 residues long. This CDR3 is CASSLPPRAQAEEQYF. As DNA, the CDR3 is TGTGCCAGCAGTTTACCCCCCAGGGCCCAAGCTGAAGAGCAGTACTTC.

This clonotype came up once. V gene TRBV20-1 combines with J gene TRBJ2-7; 12 positions match TRBD2. The end of the DNA aligns better with TRBJ2-5, so the J call may be wrong. The germline CDR1 and CDR2 sequences are DFQATT and SNEGSKA (reference sequence). The CDR3 is made up of 17 amino acids. CDR3 amino acids: CNAGLAGTVFSLETQYF. The CDR3 DNA follows: TGCAATGCCGGACTAGCGGGGACGGTTTTTAGTCTAGAGACCCAGTACTTC.

The chain recombines TRBV20-1 with TRBJ1-2, with unresolved D. Germline V CDR1 and CDR2: DFQATT, SNEGSKA (reference sequence). Trimming pared 3 bases from V and 5 bases from J, leaving 10 bases between. This CDR3 contains 12 residues. This CDR3 reads CSARDREYGYTF. CDR3 nucleotide sequence: TGCAGTGCTAGGGACCGCGAATATGGCTACACCTTC.

This clonotype appeared a few times. V gene TRBV28 combines with J gene TRBJ2-3; no firm D call. V lost 3 bases and J lost 4, with 8 bases in between. The CDR3 spans 13 residues. Germline CDR1 reads MDHEN; CDR2 reads SYDVKM. The CDR3 coding sequence is TGTGCCAGCAGTTTTGCTGCGCCAGATACGCAGTATTTT. This encodes CASSFAAPDTQYF.

This chain uses TRBV7-2 with TRBJ1-2; possible D gene TRBD1, 6 bases. Trimming stripped 5 bases from V and 4 bases from J, with 14 bases between. Germline CDR1 is SGHTA and CDR2 is FQGNSA. The CDR3 has 14 residues. This CDR3 is CASSPGGQFYGYTF. The DNA for the CDR3 is TGTGCCAGCAGCCCCGGGGGGCAGTTCTATGGCTACACCTTC.